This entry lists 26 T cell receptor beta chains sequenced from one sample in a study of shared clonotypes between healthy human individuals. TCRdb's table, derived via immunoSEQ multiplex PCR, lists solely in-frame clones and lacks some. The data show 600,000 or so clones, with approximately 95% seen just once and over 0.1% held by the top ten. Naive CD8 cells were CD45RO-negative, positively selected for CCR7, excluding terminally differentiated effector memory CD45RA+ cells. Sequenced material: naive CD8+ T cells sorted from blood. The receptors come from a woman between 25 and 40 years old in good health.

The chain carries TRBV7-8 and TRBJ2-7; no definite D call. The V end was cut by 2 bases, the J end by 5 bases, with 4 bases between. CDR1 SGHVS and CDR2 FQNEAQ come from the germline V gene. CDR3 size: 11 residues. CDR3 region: CASSLSDEQYF. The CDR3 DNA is TGTGCCAGCAGCTTATCGGACGAGCAGTACTTC.

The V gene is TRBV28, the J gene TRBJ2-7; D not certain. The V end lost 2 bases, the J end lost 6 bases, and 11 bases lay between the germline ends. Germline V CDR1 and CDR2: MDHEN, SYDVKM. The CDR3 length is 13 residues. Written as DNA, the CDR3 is TGTGCCAGCAGTTTAAGCCCTGTGGTCGAGCAGTACTTC. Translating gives CASSLSPVVEQYF.

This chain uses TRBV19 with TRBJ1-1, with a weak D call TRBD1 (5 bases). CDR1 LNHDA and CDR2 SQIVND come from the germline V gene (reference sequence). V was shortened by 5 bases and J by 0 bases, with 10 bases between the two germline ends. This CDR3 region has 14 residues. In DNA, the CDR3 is TGTGCCAGTAGTCCTCTGACAGTGAACACTGAAGCTTTCTTT. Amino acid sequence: CASSPLTVNTEAFF.

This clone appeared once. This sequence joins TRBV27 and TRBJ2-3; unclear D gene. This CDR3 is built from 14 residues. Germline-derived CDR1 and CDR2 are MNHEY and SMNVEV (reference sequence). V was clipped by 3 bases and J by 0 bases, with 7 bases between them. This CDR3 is CASSFYPSTDTQYF. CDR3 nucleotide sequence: TGTGCCAGCAGTTTTTATCCTAGCACAGATACGCAGTATTTT.

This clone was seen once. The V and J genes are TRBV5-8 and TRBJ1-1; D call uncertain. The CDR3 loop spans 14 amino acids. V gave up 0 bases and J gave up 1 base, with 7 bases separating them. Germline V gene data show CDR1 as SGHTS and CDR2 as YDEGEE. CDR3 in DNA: TGTGCCAGCAGCTTGGAGGTCAGGAACACTGAAGCTTTCTTT. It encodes CASSLEVRNTEAFF.

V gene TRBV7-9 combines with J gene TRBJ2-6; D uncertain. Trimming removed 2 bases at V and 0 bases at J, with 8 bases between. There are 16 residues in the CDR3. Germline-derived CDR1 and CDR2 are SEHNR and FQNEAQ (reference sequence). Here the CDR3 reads CASSLFAYSGANVLTF. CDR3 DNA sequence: TGTGCCAGCAGCTTATTCGCCTACTCTGGGGCCAACGTCCTGACTTTC.

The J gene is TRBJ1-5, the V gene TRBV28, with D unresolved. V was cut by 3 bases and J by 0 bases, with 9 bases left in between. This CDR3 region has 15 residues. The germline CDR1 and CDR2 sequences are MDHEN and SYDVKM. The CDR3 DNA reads TGTGCCAGCAGTTTCTCACTCTATAGCAATCAGCCCCAGCATTTT. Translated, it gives CASSFSLYSNQPQHF.

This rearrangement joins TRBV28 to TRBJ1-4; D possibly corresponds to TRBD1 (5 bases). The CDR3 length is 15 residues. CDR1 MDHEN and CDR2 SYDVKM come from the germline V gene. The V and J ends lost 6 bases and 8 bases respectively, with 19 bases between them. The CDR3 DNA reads TGTGCCAGCAGACCCCCGGGACCATTCCCAGAAAAACTGTTTTTT. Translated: CASRPPGPFPEKLFF.

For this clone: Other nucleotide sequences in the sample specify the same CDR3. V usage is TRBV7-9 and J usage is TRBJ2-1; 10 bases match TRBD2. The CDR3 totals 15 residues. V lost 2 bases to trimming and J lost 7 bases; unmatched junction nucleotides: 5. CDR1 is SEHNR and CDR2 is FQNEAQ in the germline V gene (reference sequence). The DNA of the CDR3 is TGTGCCAGCAGCTTACCTAGCGGGAGTCGGAATGAGCAGTTCTTC. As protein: CASSLPSGSRNEQFF.

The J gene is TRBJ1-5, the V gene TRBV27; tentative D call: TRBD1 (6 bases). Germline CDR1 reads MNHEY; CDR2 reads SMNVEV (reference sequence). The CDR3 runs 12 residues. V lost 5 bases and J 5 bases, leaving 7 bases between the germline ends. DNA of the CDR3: TGTGCCAGCAGTACAGGGTATCAGCCCCAGCATTTT. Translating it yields CASSTGYQPQHF.

In DNA form, the CDR3 reads TGTGCCAGCAGCCCGGGGACAGGGGCTCAGCCCCAGCATTTT. Encoded protein: CASSPGTGAQPQHF. The chain has TRBV7-2 and TRBJ1-5; 10 bases match TRBD1. V lost 5 bases and J lost 6; bases outside the gene matches: 4. Germline V lookup: CDR1 SGHTA, CDR2 FQGNSA. This CDR3 region has 14 residues.

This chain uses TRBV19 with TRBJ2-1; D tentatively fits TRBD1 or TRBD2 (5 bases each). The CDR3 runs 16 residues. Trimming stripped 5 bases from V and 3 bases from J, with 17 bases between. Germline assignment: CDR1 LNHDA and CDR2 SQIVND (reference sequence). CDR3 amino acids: CASSPPPGTVYNEQFF. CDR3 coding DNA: TGTGCCAGTAGTCCTCCCCCCGGGACGGTCTACAATGAGCAGTTCTTC.

CDR3 in amino acids: CASSLDSGNIYNEQFF. The CDR3 region has the DNA TGCGCCAGCAGCTTGGATAGCGGGAACATCTACAATGAGCAGTTCTTC. The rearrangement joins TRBV5-1 to TRBJ2-1, with 8 bases that match TRBD2. The V gene end was trimmed by 0 bases and the J gene end by 3 bases; junction bases not matched to a gene: 5. This CDR3 is 16 amino acids long. Germline CDR1 SGHRS, CDR2 YFSETQ.

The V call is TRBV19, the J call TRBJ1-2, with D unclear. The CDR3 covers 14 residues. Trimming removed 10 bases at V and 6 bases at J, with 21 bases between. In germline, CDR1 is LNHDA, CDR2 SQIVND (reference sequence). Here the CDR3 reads CATAEAGPVDGYTF. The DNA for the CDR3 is TGTGCCACCGCAGAGGCAGGCCCTGTGGATGGCTACACCTTC.

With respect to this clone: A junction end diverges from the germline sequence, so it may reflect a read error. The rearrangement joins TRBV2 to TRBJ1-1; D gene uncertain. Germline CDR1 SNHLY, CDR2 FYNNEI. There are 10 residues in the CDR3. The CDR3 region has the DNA TGTACCAGCGGGGACACTGAAGCTTTCTTT. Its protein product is CTSGDTEAFF.

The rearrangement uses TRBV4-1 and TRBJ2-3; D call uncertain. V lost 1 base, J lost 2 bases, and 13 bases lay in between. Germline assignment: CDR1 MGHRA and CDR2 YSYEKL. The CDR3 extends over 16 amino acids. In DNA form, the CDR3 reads TGCGCCAGCAGCCAAGGGCGGACGTTCACCACAGATACGCAGTATTTT. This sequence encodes CASSQGRTFTTDTQYF.

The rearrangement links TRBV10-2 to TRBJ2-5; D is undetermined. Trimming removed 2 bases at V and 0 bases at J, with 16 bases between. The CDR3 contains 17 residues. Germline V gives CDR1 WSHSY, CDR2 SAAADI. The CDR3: CASSERETDTYQETQYF. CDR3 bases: TGCGCCAGCAGTGAGAGGGAAACAGATACGTACCAAGAGACCCAGTACTTC.

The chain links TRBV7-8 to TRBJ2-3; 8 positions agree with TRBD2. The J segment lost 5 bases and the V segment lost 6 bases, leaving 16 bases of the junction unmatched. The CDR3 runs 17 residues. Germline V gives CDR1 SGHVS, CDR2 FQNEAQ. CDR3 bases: TGTGCCAGCAGACAAACCCCCGGGAGGGCGCTTGGAGATACGCAGTATTTT. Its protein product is CASRQTPGRALGDTQYF.

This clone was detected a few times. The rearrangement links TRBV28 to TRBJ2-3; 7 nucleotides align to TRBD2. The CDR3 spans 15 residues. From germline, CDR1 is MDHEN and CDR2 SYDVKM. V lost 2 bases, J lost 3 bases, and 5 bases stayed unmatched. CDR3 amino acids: CASSLGGGWTDTQYF. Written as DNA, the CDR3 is TGTGCCAGCAGTTTAGGCGGGGGATGGACAGATACGCAGTATTTT.

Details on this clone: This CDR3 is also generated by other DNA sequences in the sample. CDR3 nucleotides: TGTGCCAGCAGTCCCCCTAGCACAGATACGCAGTATTTT. This sequence encodes CASSPPSTDTQYF. The chain recombines TRBV27 with TRBJ2-3; D ambiguous. The CDR3 has 13 amino acids. The V end was cut by 5 bases, the J end by 0 bases, with 6 bases between. Germline assignment: CDR1 MNHEY and CDR2 SMNVEV (reference sequence).

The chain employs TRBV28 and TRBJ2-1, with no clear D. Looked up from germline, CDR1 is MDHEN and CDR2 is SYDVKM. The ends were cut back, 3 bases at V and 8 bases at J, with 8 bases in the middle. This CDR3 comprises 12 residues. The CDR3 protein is CASSFGADEQFF. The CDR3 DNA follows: TGTGCCAGCAGTTTTGGAGCAGATGAGCAGTTCTTC.

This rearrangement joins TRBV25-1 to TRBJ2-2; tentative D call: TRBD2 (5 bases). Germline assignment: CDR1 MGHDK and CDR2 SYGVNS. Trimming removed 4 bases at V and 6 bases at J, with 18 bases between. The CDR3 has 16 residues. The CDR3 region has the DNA TGTGCCAGCAGTGGGCCGACCCCGGGGTGGGCCGGGGAGCTGTTTTTT. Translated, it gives CASSGPTPGWAGELFF. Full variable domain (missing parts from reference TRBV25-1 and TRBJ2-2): EADIYQTPRYLVIGTGKKITLECSQTMGHDKMYWYQQDPGMELHLIHYSYGVNSTEKGDLSSESTVSRIRTEHFPLTLESARPSHTSQYLCASSGPTPGWAGELFFGEGSRLTVL.

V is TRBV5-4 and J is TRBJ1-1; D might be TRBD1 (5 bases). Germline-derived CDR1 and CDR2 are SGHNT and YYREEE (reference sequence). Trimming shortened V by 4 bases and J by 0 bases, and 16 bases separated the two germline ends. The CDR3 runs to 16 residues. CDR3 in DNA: TGTGCCAGCAGCGAAAACGAAGGGGCTTTGAACACTGAAGCTTTCTTT. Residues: CASSENEGALNTEAFF.

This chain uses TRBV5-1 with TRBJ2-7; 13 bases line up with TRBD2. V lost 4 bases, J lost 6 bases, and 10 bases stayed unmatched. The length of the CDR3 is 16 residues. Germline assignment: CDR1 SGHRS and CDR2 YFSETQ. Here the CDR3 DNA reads TGCGCCAGCAGCCCCGGACTAGCGGGAGACCCCCCCGAGCAGTACTTC. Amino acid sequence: CASSPGLAGDPPEQYF.

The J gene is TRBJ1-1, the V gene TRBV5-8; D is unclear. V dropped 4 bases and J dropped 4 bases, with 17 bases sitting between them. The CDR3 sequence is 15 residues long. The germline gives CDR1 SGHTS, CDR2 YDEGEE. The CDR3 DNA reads TGTGCCAGCAGCCTGATGCCTGAAGGTCGCACTGAAGCTTTCTTT. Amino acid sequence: CASSLMPEGRTEAFF. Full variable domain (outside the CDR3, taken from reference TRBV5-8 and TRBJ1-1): EAGVTQSPTHLIKTRGQQATLRCSPISGHTSVYWYQQALGLGLQFLLWYDEGEERNRGNFPPRFSGRQFPNYSSELNVNALELEDSALYLCASSLMPEGRTEAFFGQGTRLTVV.

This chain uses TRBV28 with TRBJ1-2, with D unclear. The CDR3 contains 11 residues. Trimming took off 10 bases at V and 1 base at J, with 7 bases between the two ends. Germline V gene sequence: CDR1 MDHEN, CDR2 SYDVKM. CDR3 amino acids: CAIKLNYGYTF. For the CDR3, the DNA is TGTGCCATAAAGCTTAACTATGGCTACACCTTC.